This T cell receptor beta chain was sequenced in a study of blood T cells in healthy people across ages. Deletions cut 7 bases from V and 8 bases from J, with 20 bases between. The CDR3 runs to 14 residues. The germline gives CDR1 MDHEN, CDR2 SYDVKM. Through a sample-barcoded 5' primer and a J-beta primer mix, a second PCR was run for roughly 6 to 12 cycles. The authors tagged each cDNA molecule using a template-switch adaptor with 12 random nucleotides. TCRdb used MiXCR to reprocess the 5' RACE reads, holding one entry per CDR3 protein. This sample has about 640,000 distinct CDR3 sequences; approximately 30% occur once, and the top ten carry 15% to 19%. This clonotype has just a few counts. Healthy individuals of Caucasian origin from Russia, aged about 6 to 100, served as donors.

The specimen was blood. The chain employs TRBV28 and TRBJ1-2; D is possibly TRBD1 (6 bases). This TCR came from a woman of 80 years or more in good health. This chain's CDR3 is CASTQAGVGGGYTF. CDR3 DNA sequence: TGTGCCAGCACCCAAGCGGGGGTAGGGGGAGGCTACACCTTC.